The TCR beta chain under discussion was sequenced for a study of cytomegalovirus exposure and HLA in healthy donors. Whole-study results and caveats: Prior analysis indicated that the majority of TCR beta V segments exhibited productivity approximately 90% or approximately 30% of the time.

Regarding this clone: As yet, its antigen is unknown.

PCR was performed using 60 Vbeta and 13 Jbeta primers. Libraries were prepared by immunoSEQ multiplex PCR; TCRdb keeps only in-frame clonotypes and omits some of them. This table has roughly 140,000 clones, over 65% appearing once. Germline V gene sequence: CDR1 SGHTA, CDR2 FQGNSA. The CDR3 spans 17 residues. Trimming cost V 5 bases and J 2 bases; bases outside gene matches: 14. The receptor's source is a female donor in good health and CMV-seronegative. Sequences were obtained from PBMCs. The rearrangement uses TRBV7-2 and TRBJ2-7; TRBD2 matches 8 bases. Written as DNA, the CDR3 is TGTGCCAGCAGCCCCGAATTTATAGGCGGGGGGACCTACGAGCAGTACTTC. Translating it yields CASSPEFIGGGTYEQYF. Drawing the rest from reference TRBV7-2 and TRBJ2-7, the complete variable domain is GAGVSQSPSNKVTEKGKDVELRCDPISGHTALYWYRQSLGQGLEFLIYFQGNSAPDKSGLPSDRFSAERTGGSVSTLTIQRTQQEDSAVYLCASSPEFIGGGTYEQYFGPGTRLTVT.